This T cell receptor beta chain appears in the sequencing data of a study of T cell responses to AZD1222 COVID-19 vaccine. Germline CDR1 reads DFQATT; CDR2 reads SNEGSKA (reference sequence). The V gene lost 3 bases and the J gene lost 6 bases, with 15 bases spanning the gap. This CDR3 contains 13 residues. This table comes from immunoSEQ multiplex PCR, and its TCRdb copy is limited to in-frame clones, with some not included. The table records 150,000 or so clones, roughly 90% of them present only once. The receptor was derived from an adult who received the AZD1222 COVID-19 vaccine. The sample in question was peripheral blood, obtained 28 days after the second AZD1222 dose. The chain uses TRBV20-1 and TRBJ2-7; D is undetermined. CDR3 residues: CSASRPGAGEQYF. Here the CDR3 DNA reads TGCAGTGCTAGTCGACCAGGAGCTGGCGAGCAGTACTTC.